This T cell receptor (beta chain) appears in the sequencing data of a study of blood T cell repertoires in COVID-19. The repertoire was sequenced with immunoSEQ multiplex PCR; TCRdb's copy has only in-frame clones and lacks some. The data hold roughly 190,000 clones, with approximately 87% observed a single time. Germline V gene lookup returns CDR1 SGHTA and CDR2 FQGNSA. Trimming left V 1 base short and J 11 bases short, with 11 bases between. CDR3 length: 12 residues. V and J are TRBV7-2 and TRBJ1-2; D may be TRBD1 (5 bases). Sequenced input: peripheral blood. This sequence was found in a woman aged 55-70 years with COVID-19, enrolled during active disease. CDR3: CASSLGTGVYTF. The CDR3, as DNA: TGTGCCAGCAGCTTAGGAACAGGCGTTTACACCTTC. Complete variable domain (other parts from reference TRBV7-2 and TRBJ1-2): GAGVSQSPSNKVTEKGKDVELRCDPISGHTALYWYRQSLGQGLEFLIYFQGNSAPDKSGLPSDRFSAERTGGSVSTLTIQRTQQEDSAVYLCASSLGTGVYTFGSGTRLTVV.